This T cell receptor (beta chain) comes out of a study of identical twins. A universal primer site was added by template switching, and unique molecular identifiers were carried by the cDNA. MiXCR was run by TCRdb on the 5' RACE reads, yielding one entry per CDR3 protein. The sample records over 600,000 distinct CDR3 sequences, approximately 21% being singletons. This clonotype occurred many times. The sample also formed part of further work on T cells expressing NK-cell markers.

This TCR came from a woman in her late teens or twenties in good health. The sequencing sample was made of PBMCs.

The CDR3 reads CASSWDSSPSYEQYF. CDR3 in DNA: TGTGCCAGCAGCTGGGACTCCTCACCGAGCTACGAGCAGTACTTC. This chain links TRBV6-1 with TRBJ2-7; possible D gene TRBD2, 6 bases. The CDR3 runs to 15 residues. CDR1 and CDR2 from the germline V gene are MNHNS and SASEGT. V lost 6 bases to trimming and J lost 3 bases, with 18 bases between them.